These T cell receptor beta chains were read from a single sample in a study of T cells in Graves' hyperthyroidism and ophthalmopathy. MiXCR, applied by TCRdb to the multiplex PCR reads, yields one record per CDR3 protein. This sample has around 300,000 distinct CDR3 sequences, with under 30% found just once. The sample comprised blood. All receptors derive from a man aged 40-50 years with Graves' hyperthyroidism that later progressed to Graves' ophthalmopathy. Each CDR3 is given with its conserved first and last residue. A D gene is named only where the DNA matches it firmly. Not all rows give a size; the values are once, few, many and, for expanded clones, a class.

D | J | V | size | CDR3 | DNA
NA | TRBJ2-4 | TRBV29-1 | NA | CSALRGNIQYF | TGCAGCGCCCTCAGGGGAAACATTCAGTACTTC
NA | TRBJ2-4 | TRBV20-1 | many | CSAADFKAKNIQYF | TGCAGTGCCGCCGACTTTAAAGCCAAAAACATTCAGTACTTC
NA | TRBJ1-5 | TRBV29-1 | NA | CSAPGFWYQPQPQHF | TGCAGCGCTCCAGGGTTTTGGTATCAGCCCCAGCCCCAGCATTTT
NA | TRBJ2-7 | TRBV10-1 | many | CASSESTERYEQYF | TGCGCCAGCAGTGAGTCCACCGAACGCTACGAGCAGTACTTC
TRBD1 | TRBJ1-5 | TRBV12-3/TRBV12-4 | many | CASRNNRGSGWQPQHF | TGTGCCAGCAGGAATAACAGGGGCTCAGGTTGGCAGCCCCAGCATTTT
NA | TRBJ2-5 | TRBV13 | many | CASSLVQGRRDLETQYF | TGTGCCAGCAGCTTAGTCCAGGGCAGGCGGGATCTAGAGACCCAGTACTTC
NA | TRBJ1-5 | TRBV6-2/TRBV6-3 | NA | CASREGGEYQPQHF | TGTGCCAGCCGAGAAGGTGGGGAATATCAGCCCCAGCATTTT
NA | TRBJ2-5 | TRBV12-3/TRBV12-4 | many | CASSQRGTSQETQYF | TGTGCCAGCAGTCAACGGGGGACTTCGCAAGAGACCCAGTACTTC
NA | TRBJ1-1 | TRBV12-3/TRBV12-4 | NA | CASSLGQTNSEAFF | TGTGCCAGCAGTTTAGGACAGACAAATTCTGAAGCTTTCTTT
NA | TRBJ1-1 | TRBV11-2 | many | CASSLDPSGNTEAFF | TGTGCCAGCAGCTTAGATCCGTCGGGGAACACTGAAGCTTTCTTT
TRBD1 | TRBJ1-2 | TRBV5-1 | many | CASSTLTGVYGYTF | TGCGCCAGCAGCACCCTTACAGGGGTCTATGGCTACACCTTC
NA | TRBJ2-7 | TRBV12-3/TRBV12-4 | many | CASTRGAHEQYF | TGTGCCAGCACCCGCGGGGCCCACGAGCAGTACTTC
NA | TRBJ2-3 | TRBV5-1 | NA | CASSLPSQTSTDTQYF | TGCGCCAGCAGCTTGCCGAGCCAGACTAGCACAGATACGCAGTATTTT
NA | TRBJ2-7 | TRBV5-1 | many | CASSLEGQAGEQYF | TGCGCCAGCAGCTTGGAAGGGCAGGCAGGCGAGCAGTACTTC
NA | TRBJ2-5 | TRBV18 | few | CASSPGILADVQETQYF | TGTGCCAGCTCACCAGGAATTCTAGCCGATGTCCAAGAGACCCAGTACTTC
NA | TRBJ1-3 | TRBV2 | many | CASRRDPGNTIYF | TGTGCCAGCAGGAGGGACCCTGGAAACACCATATATTTT
NA | TRBJ1-1 | TRBV19 | many | CASSINVDTEAFF | TGTGCCAGTAGTATCAATGTGGACACTGAAGCTTTCTTT
NA | TRBJ2-4 | TRBV4-1 | many | CASSPGDLAKNIQYF | TGCGCCAGCAGCCCAGGGGATTTAGCCAAAAACATTCAGTACTTC
NA | TRBJ2-3 | TRBV12-3/TRBV12-4 | many | CASLTRDTQYF | TGTGCCAGCCTGACCCGAGATACGCAGTATTTT
TRBD2 | TRBJ2-7 | TRBV6-1 | many | CASYKLAGVAAYEQYF | TGTGCCAGTTACAAACTAGCGGGAGTGGCCGCCTACGAGCAGTACTTC
NA | TRBJ2-1 | TRBV7-3 | many | CASSLNPRNEQFF | TGTGCCAGCAGCTTAAATCCCCGGAATGAGCAGTTCTTC
TRBD1 | TRBJ1-1 | TRBV12-3/TRBV12-4 | many | CASGDRDDTEAFF | TGTGCCAGCGGGGACAGGGATGACACTGAAGCTTTCTTT
TRBD2 | TRBJ2-5 | TRBV11-1 | NA | CASSHWTSGRAQETQYF | TGTGCCAGCAGCCACTGGACTAGCGGGAGGGCACAAGAGACCCAGTACTTC
NA | TRBJ2-5 | TRBV11-2 | NA | CASSLSRGYQETQYF | TGTGCCAGCAGCTTATCTCGCGGGTACCAAGAGACCCAGTACTTC
NA | TRBJ2-5 | TRBV20-1 | many | CSAVMLQLRETQYF | TGCAGTGCTGTCATGCTTCAACTGCGAGAGACCCAGTACTTC
NA | TRBJ2-2 | TRBV6-2/TRBV6-3 | NA | CASSYSSWRANTGELFF | TGTGCCAGCAGTTACTCGAGTTGGCGAGCGAACACCGGGGAGCTGTTTTTT
NA | TRBJ2-4 | TRBV7-9 | NA | CASSLVAGAKNIQYF | TGTGCCAGCAGCTTAGTGGCGGGGGCCAAAAACATTCAGTACTTC
NA | TRBJ1-5 | TRBV10-3 | many | CAISDPLSRGSNQPQHF | TGTGCCATCAGTGACCCCCTCAGCCGGGGGAGCAATCAGCCCCAGCATTTT
NA | TRBJ1-2 | TRBV24-1 | NA | CATSDPARGGGYGYTF | TGTGCCACCAGTGATCCTGCGCGGGGAGGAGGCTATGGCTACACCTTC
NA | TRBJ2-6 | TRBV29-1 | many | CSVDGQIISGANVLTF | TGCAGCGTTGACGGACAGATTATCTCTGGGGCCAACGTCCTGACTTTC
NA | TRBJ1-1 | TRBV19 | many | CASSIDKEPREAFF | TGTGCCAGTAGTATAGATAAGGAACCCAGAGAAGCTTTCTTT
NA | TRBJ2-5 | TRBV9 | many | CASSVGRAVYQETQYF | TGTGCCAGCAGCGTAGGTCGAGCGGTGTACCAAGAGACCCAGTACTTC
NA | TRBJ2-7 | TRBV12-3/TRBV12-4 | NA | CASRPRTGRFEQYF | TGTGCCAGCAGACCCCGGACGGGGAGATTCGAGCAGTACTTC
NA | TRBJ1-2 | TRBV4-2 | NA | CASTPEANYGYTF | TGTGCCAGCACCCCCGAGGCTAACTATGGCTACACCTTC
NA | TRBJ2-4 | TRBV6-1 | many | CASSQTGGSGNIQYF | TGTGCCAGCAGCCAAACTGGGGGTAGCGGTAACATTCAGTACTTC
NA | TRBJ1-2 | TRBV28 | many | CASFGRLTLDYGYTF | TGTGCCAGCTTTGGACGGCTGACCTTAGACTATGGCTACACCTTC
NA | TRBJ2-7 | TRBV15 | many | CAISRESLLDSSYEQYF | TGTGCCATCAGCAGAGAAAGTTTACTCGACAGTAGCTACGAGCAGTACTTC
TRBD1 | TRBJ1-2 | TRBV15 | few | CATSRDPDNRDRLNF | TGTGCCACCAGCAGAGACCCAGACAACCGGGACAGACTAAACTTC
TRBD1 | TRBJ2-2 | TRBV14 | many | CASSHTADRDYTGELFF | TGTGCCAGCAGCCACACGGCGGACAGGGATTACACCGGGGAGCTGTTTTTT
NA | TRBJ1-2 | TRBV19 | many | CASSMNRDGYGYTF | TGTGCCAGTAGTATGAACAGGGACGGCTATGGCTACACCTTC
NA | TRBJ1-1 | TRBV28 | many | CASTNRALNTEAFF | TGTGCCAGCACCAACCGGGCCTTGAACACTGAAGCTTTCTTT
NA | TRBJ1-2 | TRBV6-1 | many | CASSGEGSGPSSYTF | TGTGCCAGCAGTGGGGAGGGCTCCGGGCCAAGCTCCTACACCTTC
NA | TRBJ1-5 | TRBV20-1 | many | CSASLAGNQPQHF | TGCAGTGCTAGTTTGGCAGGAAATCAGCCCCAGCATTTT
TRBD1 | TRBJ1-1 | TRBV5-6 | many | CASRGQGGNTEAFF | TGTGCCAGCAGGGGACAGGGGGGTAATACTGAAGCTTTCTTT